This is a list of T cell receptor beta chains from one sample in a study of identical twins. In TCRdb, the 5' RACE reads were re-called with MiXCR into one record per CDR3 protein. The sample carries approximately 620,000 distinct CDR3 sequences, 8% to 9% recorded once. The data were also submitted as part of a second study, on yellow fever vaccine responses in identical twins.

Sequences were obtained from PBMCs. These receptors were collected from a woman between 18 and 29 years old in good health. CDR3s include the opening cysteine and the closing phenylalanine or tryptophan. The D gene is left open where the match is weak. Size is omitted from some rows. Given values are once, few, many or a class for expanded clones.

size,length,D,J,V,CDR3,DNA
-,14,-,TRBJ2-1,TRBV11-2,CASSLFGQKDEQFF,TGTGCCAGCAGCTTATTCGGACAGAAAGATGAGCAGTTCTTC
few,14,TRBD1,TRBJ2-7,TRBV12-3/TRBV12-4,CASSFRGLSGEQYF,TGTGCCAGCAGTTTCAGGGGGCTTTCCGGCGAGCAGTACTTC
many,15,TRBD1,TRBJ2-7,TRBV5-1,CASSFRTGGSYEQYF,TGCGCCAGCAGCTTTAGGACAGGGGGTTCCTACGAGCAGTACTTC
few,14,-,TRBJ2-7,TRBV7-2,CASSSLQGAYEQYF,TGTGCCAGCAGCTCCCTCCAGGGCGCCTACGAGCAGTACTTC
many,14,TRBD2,TRBJ2-1,TRBV12-3/TRBV12-4,CASSTNGGLGSRVF,TGTGCCAGCAGTACCAACGGCGGACTAGGCTCGAGGGTGTTC
few,13,-,TRBJ1-6,TRBV14,CASSIRTDSPLHF,TGTGCCAGCAGCATACGGACAGATTCACCCCTCCACTTT
-,14,-,TRBJ1-4,TRBV7-9,CASSTRGSVEKLFF,TGTGCCAGCAGCACCAGGGGATCCGTTGAAAAACTGTTTTTT
many,17,TRBD2,TRBJ2-7,TRBV6-2/TRBV6-3,CASFSPGLAGASYEQYF,TGTGCCAGCTTTTCCCCGGGACTAGCGGGAGCCTCCTACGAGCAGTACTTC
few,15,TRBD2,TRBJ2-5,TRBV12-3/TRBV12-4,CASRAGGIEEETQYF,TGTGCCAGCAGGGCGGGGGGGATTGAGGAAGAGACCCAGTACTTC
-,16,TRBD2,TRBJ2-1,TRBV7-2,CASSVQLAGTNNEQFF,TGTGCCAGCAGCGTTCAACTAGCGGGAACTAACAATGAGCAGTTCTTC
many,18,-,TRBJ1-1,TRBV6-5,CASSYGNLFRGMNTEAFF,TGTGCCAGCAGTTACGGTAACCTTTTCCGGGGTATGAACACTGAAGCTTTCTTT
few,15,TRBD1,TRBJ1-5,TRBV18,CASSPTGGEGQPQHF,TGTGCCAGCTCGCCGACAGGGGGCGAGGGTCAGCCCCAGCATTTT
few,15,TRBD1,TRBJ2-5,TRBV5-6,CASSLAQGAAETQYF,TGTGCCAGCAGCTTGGCGCAGGGGGCGGCGGAGACCCAGTACTTC
few,16,-,TRBJ2-5,TRBV7-9,CASSLVDTGKGETQYF,TGTGCCAGCAGCTTAGTTGACACAGGGAAAGGAGAGACCCAGTACTTC
few,16,-,TRBJ2-4,TRBV7-2,CASSLEVGIAKNIQYF,TGTGCCAGCAGCTTAGAGGTGGGGATAGCCAAAAACATTCAGTACTTC
many,14,TRBD1,TRBJ1-6,TRBV12-3/TRBV12-4,CASSLGQGVSPLHF,TGTGCCAGCAGTTTGGGACAGGGAGTTTCACCCCTCCACTTT
-,13,-,TRBJ2-5,TRBV3-1,CASSQSVLETQYF,TGTGCCAGCAGCCAATCTGTACTGGAGACCCAGTACTTC
-,17,TRBD2,TRBJ2-3,TRBV12-3/TRBV12-4,CASSSTSGSRATDTQYF,TGTGCCAGCAGTTCGACTAGCGGGAGTCGGGCCACAGATACGCAGTATTTT